This TCR beta chain derives from a study of identical twins. This clonotype was seen a handful of times. Each CDR3 protein is one row after TCRdb ran MiXCR on the 5' RACE reads. Among about 260,000 distinct CDR3 sequences listed, 5.5% to 7% were seen once. Trimming stripped 7 bases from V and 0 bases from J, with 9 bases between. This CDR3 has 13 amino acids. CDR1 is SNHLY and CDR2 is FYNNEI in the germline V gene. Separately, the same data were catalogued under a study of yellow fever vaccine responses in identical twins.

The sample comprised memory (CD45RO+) T cells sorted from blood. V is TRBV2 and J is TRBJ2-5, with D perhaps matching TRBD1 (6 bases). The TCR originated in a woman under 30 in good health. The CDR3 is CASNGQYQETQYF. The DNA for the CDR3 is TGTGCCAGCAACGGACAGTACCAAGAGACCCAGTACTTC.